This entry lists 24 T cell receptor beta chains sequenced from one sample in a study of blood T cell repertoires in COVID-19. The assay was immunoSEQ multiplex PCR, and TCRdb's table has in-frame clones only and misses some. The sample consists of 60,000 to 85,000 clones, approximately 80% of them appearing once. Specimen: peripheral blood. These TCRs come from an older woman with acute or convalescent COVID-19.

The chain combines TRBV6-6 with TRBJ1-5, with a tentative D call TRBD1 (6 bases). Germline values: CDR1 MNHNY, CDR2 SVGAGI (reference sequence). The CDR3 consists of 17 residues. V lost 5 bases and J 3 bases, leaving 20 bases between the germline ends. For the CDR3, the DNA is TGTGCCAGCAGTCCAGGACAGTCCTCGATTGACAATCAGCCCCAGCATTTT. Translating gives CASSPGQSSIDNQPQHF.

The chain is built from TRBV24-1 and TRBJ2-1; maybe TRBD2 (5 bases). This CDR3 spans 16 amino acids. CDR1 is KGHDR, CDR2 SFDVKD, per germline. Trimming left V 3 bases short and J 0 bases short, with 11 bases between. The CDR3: CATSDALGSSYNEQFF. CDR3 sequence (DNA): TGTGCCACCAGTGATGCACTGGGGAGCTCCTACAATGAGCAGTTCTTC.

This rearrangement joins TRBV19 to TRBJ1-2, with a tentative D call TRBD1 (6 bases). V was cut by 3 bases and J by 4 bases, with 15 bases left in between. CDR1 is LNHDA and CDR2 is SQIVND in the germline V gene (reference sequence). The CDR3 is 15 amino acids. The CDR3 nucleotides read TGTGCCAGTAGTATCCTTACAGGGACGGTCTATGGCTACACCTTC. Amino acids: CASSILTGTVYGYTF. Full variable domain (missing parts from reference TRBV19 and TRBJ1-2): DGGITQSPKYLFRKEGQNVTLSCEQNLNHDAMYWYRQDPGQGLRLIYYSQIVNDFQKGDIAEGYSVSREKKESFPLTVTSAQKNPTAFYLCASSILTGTVYGYTFGSGTRLTVV.

The V call is TRBV12-3 or TRBV12-4, the J call TRBJ2-5; 7 nucleotides align to TRBD2. The CDR3 has 13 amino acids. The junction had 2 bases not matched to a gene; V was cut back by 3 bases and J by 4 bases. Written as DNA, the CDR3 is TGTGCCAGCAGTTTGTGGGGGGGAGAGACCCAGTACTTC. It yields the protein CASSLWGGETQYF.

This chain connects TRBV24-1 to TRBJ2-2; D is perhaps TRBD1 (6 bases). Per the germline V gene, CDR1 is KGHDR and CDR2 is SFDVKD. The CDR3 sequence is 15 residues long. V was cut by 4 bases and J by 5 bases, with 13 bases left in between. CDR3 sequence (DNA): TGTGCCACCAGTGACGGACAGTTAAAAACCGGGGAGCTGTTTTTT. As protein: CATSDGQLKTGELFF.

V gene TRBV5-4 combines with J gene TRBJ2-3; 9 nucleotides align to TRBD2. Unmatched junction bases numbered 15, after V lost 0 bases and J lost 7 bases. Looked up from germline, CDR1 is SGHNT and CDR2 is YYREEE (reference sequence). The CDR3 has 18 amino acids. CDR3 loop: CASSLGVGAGGPWNTQYF. DNA for the CDR3: TGTGCCAGCAGCTTGGGCGTGGGGGCGGGGGGGCCTTGGAATACGCAGTATTTT.

The rearrangement uses TRBV7-8 and TRBJ2-2; D is uncertain. V was pared by 10 bases and J by 0 bases, with 18 bases between. Germline V gene data show CDR1 as SGHVS and CDR2 as FQNEAQ. This CDR3 spans 16 amino acids. The CDR3, as DNA: TGTGCCACATGCCCTGGGCGAAACCCGAACACCGGGGAGCTGTTTTTT. Protein sequence: CATCPGRNPNTGELFF.

V and J are TRBV24-1 and TRBJ2-6, with D perhaps matching TRBD1 (6 bases). This CDR3 has 18 residues. Trimming pared 0 bases from V and 0 bases from J, leaving 11 bases between. CDR1 is KGHDR, CDR2 SFDVKD, per germline. The CDR3 bases are TGTGCCACCAGTGATTTGCGGGACACCTCCTCTGGGGCCAACGTCCTGACTTTC. It yields the protein CATSDLRDTSSGANVLTF.

The chain carries TRBV5-4 and TRBJ1-6, with no clear D. The germline V and J ends were trimmed by 1 base and 8 bases, with 10 bases remaining between them. The CDR3 sequence is 14 residues long. Germline loops: CDR1 SGHNT, CDR2 YYREEE (reference sequence). The CDR3 is CASSLSRFDSPLHF. The CDR3 bases are TGTGCCAGCAGCTTGAGCAGGTTTGATTCACCCCTCCACTTT.

The chain links TRBV19 to TRBJ2-7; D is perhaps TRBD2 (6 bases). The V end lost 3 bases, the J end lost 4 bases, and 13 bases lay between the germline ends. This CDR3 has 14 residues. CDR1 is LNHDA and CDR2 is SQIVND in the germline V gene (reference sequence). The CDR3: CASSMGGTKYEQYF. CDR3 sequence (DNA): TGTGCCAGTAGTATGGGGGGTACGAAGTACGAGCAGTACTTC.

The V gene is TRBV19, the J gene TRBJ1-6; TRBD1 matches at 8 bases. Losses at the gene ends were 3 bases for V and 9 bases for J; bases not matched to a gene: 10. Germline V gene sequence: CDR1 LNHDA, CDR2 SQIVND (reference sequence). This CDR3 is built from 16 residues. CDR3 bases: TGTGCCAGTAGTATTGGCCGGGACAGGCCTTTTTCACCCCTCCACTTT. Its translation is CASSIGRDRPFSPLHF.

CDR3 DNA: TGTGCCAGCAGCGGGCGGTGGCAACCTAACTATGGCTACACCTTC. Translated, it gives CASSGRWQPNYGYTF. This sequence joins TRBV9 and TRBJ1-2; D is undetermined. CDR1 SGDLS and CDR2 YYNGEE come from the germline V gene. With 3 bases removed from V and 0 bases from J, the gap between germline ends came to 12 bases. The CDR3 contains 15 residues.

The rearrangement joins TRBV24-1 to TRBJ1-2; weak D call: TRBD1 (6 bases). CDR3 length: 14 residues. V lost 4 bases and J lost 7, with 15 bases in between. The germline V gene has CDR1 KGHDR and CDR2 SFDVKD. CDR3 amino acids: CATSEPTGLSGYTF. CDR3 in DNA: TGTGCCACCAGTGAACCCACAGGGCTGAGTGGCTACACCTTC.

The V gene is TRBV2, the J gene TRBJ1-4; no reliable D call. This CDR3 has 14 amino acids. Germline loops: CDR1 SNHLY, CDR2 FYNNEI. Trimming removed 5 bases from V and 8 bases from J, with 15 bases in between. The CDR3 DNA follows: TGTGCCAGCAGTAGTGTGGCAAACGAAGAAAAACTGTTTTTT. Amino acids: CASSSVANEEKLFF.

This clone was seen a few times. The CDR3 DNA reads TGCGCCAGCAGCCCGGACCCGGGATCTATCTATGGCTACACCTTC. Protein product: CASSPDPGSIYGYTF. V is TRBV5-1 and J is TRBJ1-2; D gene uncertain. The germline V gene has CDR1 SGHRS and CDR2 YFSETQ. V gave up 4 bases and J gave up 4 bases, with 17 bases separating them. This CDR3 spans 15 amino acids. Complete variable domain (other parts from reference TRBV5-1 and TRBJ1-2): KAGVTQTPRYLIKTRGQQVTLSCSPISGHRSVSWYQQTPGQGLQFLFEYFSETQRNKGNFPGRFSGRQFSNSRSEMNVSTLELGDSALYLCASSPDPGSIYGYTFGSGTRLTVV.

This chain links TRBV6-5 with TRBJ2-3, with D possibly TRBD1 on 6 matching bases. Trimming removed 0 bases at V and 2 bases at J, with 9 bases between. This CDR3 has 15 residues. The germline gives CDR1 MNHEY, CDR2 SVGAGI. The CDR3 reads CASSYSGADTDTQYF. In nucleotides, the CDR3 is TGTGCCAGCAGTTACTCGGGGGCAGACACAGATACGCAGTATTTT.

J is TRBJ1-2 and V is TRBV5-4, with D possibly matching TRBD1 (6 bases). Trimming removed 6 bases at V and 3 bases at J, with 12 bases between. CDR3 length: 13 amino acids. The germline CDR1 and CDR2 sequences are SGHNT and YYREEE (reference sequence). CDR3 bases: TGTGCCAGCACAAGGGGGAGGGACTATGGCTACACCTTC. Residues: CASTRGRDYGYTF.

The chain has TRBV4-1 and TRBJ2-1; D might be TRBD2 (6 bases). V shed 2 bases and J shed 4 bases, with 21 bases lying between them. This CDR3 comprises 18 residues. Germline V gene data show CDR1 as MGHRA and CDR2 as YSYEKL. CDR3 sequence reads: CASSQRGVGQGGYNEQFF. CDR3 sequence (DNA): TGCGCCAGCAGCCAAAGAGGTGTGGGGCAGGGAGGATACAATGAGCAGTTCTTC.

This chain links TRBV29-1 with TRBJ1-1; no reliable D call. The CDR3 is 11 residues long. The germline CDR1 and CDR2 sequences are SQVTM and ANQGSEA. V gave up 7 bases and J gave up 0 bases, with 6 bases separating them. The CDR3 here is CSGNMNTEAFF. The CDR3 nucleotides read TGCAGCGGAAACATGAACACTGAAGCTTTCTTT.

The V call is TRBV30, the J call TRBJ1-1; maybe TRBD1 (5 bases). The CDR3 has 16 amino acids. V was clipped by 8 bases and J by 3 bases, with 25 bases between them. Germline CDR1 is GTSNPN and CDR2 is SVGIG (reference sequence). The CDR3 loop is CAGHHIGNSPYTEAFF. For the CDR3, the DNA is TGTGCCGGACACCATATTGGGAACTCTCCCTACACTGAAGCTTTCTTT.

The chain links TRBV7-3 to TRBJ1-1; D possibly corresponds to TRBD1 (5 bases). Germline values: CDR1 SGHTA, CDR2 FQGTGA. This CDR3 spans 13 amino acids. V lost 3 bases and J 3 bases, leaving 8 bases between the germline ends. The CDR3 DNA sequence: TGTGCCAGCAGCTTGGTCAGGGACACTGAAGCTTTCTTT. Amino acids: CASSLVRDTEAFF.

This clone was detected once. CDR3 in amino acids: CSVPVGQGRSGYTF. In nucleotides, the CDR3 is TGCAGCGTACCCGTGGGACAGGGAAGATCGGGCTACACCTTC. The V and J genes are TRBV29-1 and TRBJ1-2; the match to TRBD1 covers 9 bases. Per the germline V gene, CDR1 is SQVTM and CDR2 is ANQGSEA. Losses at the gene ends were 6 bases for V and 8 bases for J; bases not matched to a gene: 13. The CDR3 has 14 residues.

V and J are TRBV5-6 and TRBJ2-5; D gene ambiguous. CDR1 and CDR2 from the germline V gene are SGHDT and YYEEEE. CDR3 length equals 13 residues. Deletions cut 0 bases from V and 1 base from J, with 4 bases between. DNA of the CDR3: TGTGCCAGCAGCTTGGCAATCCAAGAGACCCAGTACTTC. Protein product: CASSLAIQETQYF.

V usage is TRBV24-1 and J usage is TRBJ1-5; TRBD1 matches 10 bases. V shed 5 bases, J shed 3 bases, and the junction held 3 bases outside the gene matches. Germline V CDR1 and CDR2: KGHDR, SFDVKD. The CDR3 extends over 15 amino acids. CDR3 nucleotides: TGTGCCACCAGTGGGGGACAGGGGAACAATCAGCCCCAGCATTTT. Residues: CATSGGQGNNQPQHF.